The rows below give T cell receptor beta chains drawn from one sample of a study of PD-1 blockade in mismatch repair-deficient tumors. The repertoire was sequenced with immunoSEQ multiplex PCR; TCRdb's copy has only in-frame clones and lacks some. The sample lists about 100,000 clones; 82% were seen once. The sequencing here drew on peripheral blood, taken about eight months after starting pembrolizumab. Receptors were obtained from an adult with mismatch repair-deficient cancer. Each CDR3 is given with its conserved first and last residue. A D gene is named only where the DNA matches it firmly. Clone size, where shown, is once, few, many, or a class for clones that have expanded.

V	size	J	D	CDR3	DNA
TRBV30	once	TRBJ1-3	-	CAWTGSGNTIYF	TGTGCCTGGACGGGCTCTGGAAACACCATATATTTT
TRBV11-1	few	TRBJ2-1	-	CASSSQAGYNEQFF	TGTGCCAGCAGCTCCCAGGCGGGTTACAATGAGCAGTTCTTC
TRBV6-6	-	TRBJ1-2	-	CASSYWDGNYGYTF	TGTGCCAGCAGTTACTGGGACGGAAACTATGGCTACACCTTC
TRBV21-1	-	TRBJ2-5	-	CASSVRIYTFSETQYF	TGTGCCAGCAGCGTGCGCATATACACTTTCTCTGAGACCCAGTACTTC
TRBV11-3	-	TRBJ2-7	TRBD2	CASSLRREAAYEQYF	TGTGCCAGCAGCTTACGTCGGGAGGCTGCATACGAGCAGTACTTC
TRBV2	few	TRBJ1-5	-	CASSGSYSNQPQHF	TGTGCCAGCAGTGGAAGCTATAGCAATCAGCCCCAGCATTTT
TRBV5-6	many	TRBJ2-7	TRBD2	CASSLESAGGAYEQYF	TGTGCCAGCAGCTTGGAGTCGGCGGGAGGGGCCTACGAGCAGTACTTC
TRBV30	-	TRBJ1-3	-	CAWSGSAGGNTIYF	TGTGCCTGGAGTGGCTCGGCTGGTGGAAACACCATATATTTT
TRBV7-9	-	TRBJ2-1	TRBD2	CASSRSGTYNEQFF	TGTGCCAGCAGCAGGAGCGGGACCTACAATGAGCAGTTCTTC
TRBV5-1	-	TRBJ1-3	-	CASNSGNTIYF	TGCGCCAGCAACTCTGGAAACACCATATATTTT
TRBV6-5	-	TRBJ1-1	TRBD1	CASSLGTGDTEAFF	TGTGCCAGCAGTTTGGGGACAGGGGACACTGAAGCTTTCTTT
TRBV7-6	few	TRBJ2-2	-	CASSLWAGELFF	TGTGCCAGCAGCTTATGGGCCGGGGAGCTGTTTTTT
TRBV5-1	-	TRBJ2-1	-	CASRGSNEQFF	TGCGCCAGCAGGGGTTCGAATGAGCAGTTCTTC
TRBV19	once	TRBJ2-4	TRBD1	CASSPGQGGGRAKNIQYF	TGTGCCAGTTCCCCGGGACAGGGAGGTGGTAGGGCCAAAAACATTCAGTACTTC
TRBV30	-	TRBJ2-7	-	CAWSVSPEAVYEQYF	TGTGCCTGGAGTGTGTCACCCGAAGCGGTCTACGAGCAGTACTTC
TRBV7-2	once	TRBJ2-7	-	CASNSHRGDSYEQYF	TGTGCCAGCAACTCCCATAGGGGCGACTCCTACGAGCAGTACTTC
TRBV6-1	-	TRBJ2-1	TRBD2	CASSEGLAGGDEQFF	TGTGCCAGCAGTGAGGGACTAGCGGGAGGCGATGAGCAGTTCTTC
TRBV5-8	-	TRBJ2-4	-	CASSPRIILAKNIQYF	TGTGCCAGCAGCCCACGGATAATACTAGCCAAAAACATTCAGTACTTC
TRBV27	-	TRBJ2-7	-	CASSFRTSGVEQYF	TGTGCCAGCAGTTTTCGGACATCCGGGGTCGAGCAGTACTTC
TRBV2	-	TRBJ1-1	TRBD1	CASSEALRQGQGNTEAFF	TGTGCCAGCAGTGAAGCGCTCCGACAGGGGCAGGGTAACACTGAAGCTTTCTTT
TRBV9	-	TRBJ2-7	-	CASSVYREAYEQYF	TGTGCCAGCAGCGTTTACAGGGAGGCCTACGAGCAGTACTTC
TRBV6-6	-	TRBJ2-7	-	CASRAPGRAYEQYF	TGTGCCAGCAGAGCTCCTGGCAGGGCCTACGAGCAGTACTTC
TRBV7-2	-	TRBJ1-2	-	CASSLADSGNYGYTF	TGTGCCAGCAGCTTAGCGGACAGTGGGAACTATGGCTACACCTTC
TRBV19	-	TRBJ2-1	TRBD2	CASSIRSSGSSYNEQFF	TGTGCCAGTAGTATACGCTCTAGCGGGAGCTCCTACAATGAGCAGTTCTTC
TRBV25-1	-	TRBJ1-2	-	CASSDSGAGYTF	TGTGCCAGCAGTGACTCAGGGGCGGGTTACACCTTC
TRBV7-2	-	TRBJ2-7	TRBD2	CASSFTSGATYEQYF	TGTGCCAGCAGCTTCACTAGCGGGGCTACCTACGAGCAGTACTTC
TRBV18	-	TRBJ2-7	TRBD2	CASSPRGTSGTYEQYF	TGTGCCAGCTCACCTCGGGGGACTAGCGGCACCTACGAGCAGTACTTC
TRBV18	-	TRBJ1-2	TRBD1	CASSQQGDGYTF	TGTGCCAGCTCACAGCAGGGGGACGGCTACACCTTC
TRBV29-1	-	TRBJ2-5	TRBD2	CSVVTSGRQETQYF	TGCAGCGTTGTAACTAGCGGGAGGCAAGAGACCCAGTACTTC
TRBV28	once	TRBJ1-5	-	CASKNRAYSNQPQHF	TGTGCCAGTAAAAACAGGGCCTATAGCAATCAGCCCCAGCATTTT
TRBV7-2	-	TRBJ1-2	-	CASSWGPGSHYGYTF	TGTGCCAGCAGCTGGGGTCCGGGATCCCACTATGGCTACACCTTC
TRBV9	once	TRBJ2-1	TRBD2	CASSAEGGRTSVYNEQFF	TGTGCCAGCAGCGCCGAGGGCGGGAGGACTAGCGTGTACAATGAGCAGTTCTTC
TRBV6-1	few	TRBJ1-2	-	CASSPETDPSYGYTF	TGTGCCAGCAGTCCCGAGACCGATCCCAGCTATGGCTACACCTTC
TRBV7-8	-	TRBJ1-1	-	CASSLSSILNTEAFF	TGTGCCAGCAGCTTAAGTTCTATTCTGAACACTGAAGCTTTCTTT
TRBV27	few	TRBJ2-4	-	CASSLSGQGVNIQYF	TGTGCCAGCAGTTTATCTGGCCAGGGAGTCAACATTCAGTACTTC
TRBV30	-	TRBJ1-1	TRBD1	CAWRRSDRESTEAFF	TGTGCCTGGAGACGGAGTGACAGGGAGAGCACTGAAGCTTTCTTT
TRBV7-6	-	TRBJ2-1	-	CASSLAGALYEQFF	TGTGCCAGCAGCTTAGCGGGAGCATTGTATGAGCAGTTCTTC
TRBV7-9	few	TRBJ1-2	-	CASSLEDFGYTF	TGTGCCAGCAGCTTAGAGGACTTTGGCTACACCTTC
TRBV27	-	TRBJ1-5	-	CASSPHPPDSLDVRPQHF	TGTGCCAGCAGTCCCCACCCCCCGGACAGCCTGGATGTTCGGCCCCAGCATTTT
TRBV18	-	TRBJ1-1	-	CASSSTENTEAFF	TGTGCCAGCTCATCGACGGAGAACACTGAAGCTTTCTTT
TRBV5-1	-	TRBJ2-6	-	CASSFRQTGANVLTF	TGCGCCAGCAGCTTTCGACAGACTGGGGCCAACGTCCTGACTTTC
TRBV5-4	-	TRBJ2-5	TRBD1	CASSLRDRGRFGTQYF	TGTGCCAGCAGCCTCCGGGACAGGGGGCGCTTTGGGACCCAGTACTTC
TRBV15	-	TRBJ2-3	TRBD2	CATGAGVADTQYF	TGTGCCACCGGCGCGGGAGTCGCAGATACGCAGTATTTT
TRBV11-2	-	TRBJ2-1	-	CASSLGPYNEQFF	TGTGCCAGCAGCTTAGGACCTTACAATGAGCAGTTCTTC
TRBV19	-	TRBJ2-3	TRBD1	CASNRGRGDTQYF	TGTGCCAGTAACAGGGGCCGGGGAGATACGCAGTATTTT
TRBV27	-	TRBJ2-7	TRBD2	CASSLSVSGPYEQYF	TGTGCCAGCAGTTTATCGGTTAGCGGGCCCTACGAGCAGTACTTC
TRBV11-2	-	TRBJ1-1	-	CASSLVSRPRATEAFF	TGTGCCAGCAGCTTAGTATCTCGGCCGAGGGCCACTGAAGCTTTCTTT
TRBV19	-	TRBJ2-1	-	CASSTLDRLYNEQFF	TGTGCCAGTAGTACCCTCGACAGACTATACAATGAGCAGTTCTTC
TRBV7-8	-	TRBJ2-5	-	CASSPDGTPQETQYF	TGTGCCAGCAGCCCGGACGGGACTCCTCAAGAGACCCAGTACTTC
TRBV4-1	-	TRBJ2-5	-	CASSQVVGSVEETQYF	TGCGCCAGCAGCCAAGTGGTTGGGAGTGTAGAGGAGACCCAGTACTTC
TRBV5-1	once	TRBJ1-4	-	CASKLERQPNEKLFF	TGCGCCAGCAAGCTTGAGAGGCAGCCGAATGAAAAACTGTTTTTT
TRBV9	-	TRBJ2-3	TRBD2	CASSVPGLAGRTDTQYF	TGTGCCAGCAGCGTCCCGGGACTAGCAGGGAGGACAGATACGCAGTATTTT
TRBV14	-	TRBJ1-1	TRBD1	CASSLGWDRVDTEAFF	TGTGCCAGCAGCCTAGGTTGGGACAGGGTAGACACTGAAGCTTTCTTT
TRBV6-1	-	TRBJ2-5	-	CASRSTRSGQETQYF	TGTGCCAGCAGGTCCACTAGATCCGGCCAAGAGACCCAGTACTTC
TRBV9	-	TRBJ2-1	-	CASSSTGSYNEQFF	TGTGCCAGCAGTTCAACTGGCTCCTACAATGAGCAGTTCTTC
TRBV18	-	TRBJ2-5	-	CASSNGETQYF	TGTGCCAGCTCAAACGGAGAGACCCAGTACTTC
TRBV4-1	-	TRBJ2-3	-	CASSSLFLGTRTDTQYF	TGCGCCAGCAGCTCCCTATTTTTGGGGACGCGCACAGATACGCAGTATTTT
TRBV19	-	TRBJ2-5	TRBD2	CASSSNSGRWETQYF	TGTGCCAGTAGTTCTAATAGCGGGAGGTGGGAGACCCAGTACTTC
TRBV19	-	TRBJ2-7	-	CASSISGSSYEQYF	TGTGCCAGTAGTATTAGCGGTAGCTCCTACGAGCAGTACTTC
TRBV6-1	-	TRBJ1-3	-	CASSDLGLRNTIYF	TGTGCCAGCAGTGATTTAGGGCTGCGAAACACCATATATTTT